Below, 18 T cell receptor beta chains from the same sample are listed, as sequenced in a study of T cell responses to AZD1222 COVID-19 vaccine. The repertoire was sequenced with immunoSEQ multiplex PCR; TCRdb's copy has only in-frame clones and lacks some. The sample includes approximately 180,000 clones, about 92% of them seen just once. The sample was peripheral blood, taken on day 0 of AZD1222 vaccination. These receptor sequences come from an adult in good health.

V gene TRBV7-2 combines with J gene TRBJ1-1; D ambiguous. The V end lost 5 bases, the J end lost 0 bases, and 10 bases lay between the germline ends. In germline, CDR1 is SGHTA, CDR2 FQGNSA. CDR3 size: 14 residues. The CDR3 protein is CASSPGSMNTEAFF. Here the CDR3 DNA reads TGTGCCAGCAGCCCCGGGAGCATGAACACTGAAGCTTTCTTT.

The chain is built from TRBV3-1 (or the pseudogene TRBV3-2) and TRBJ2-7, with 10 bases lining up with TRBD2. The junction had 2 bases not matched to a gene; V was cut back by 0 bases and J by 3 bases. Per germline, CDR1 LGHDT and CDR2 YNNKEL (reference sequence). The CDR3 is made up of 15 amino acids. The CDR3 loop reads CASSQELAGNYEQYF. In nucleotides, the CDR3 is TGTGCCAGCAGCCAAGAACTAGCGGGAAACTACGAGCAGTACTTC.

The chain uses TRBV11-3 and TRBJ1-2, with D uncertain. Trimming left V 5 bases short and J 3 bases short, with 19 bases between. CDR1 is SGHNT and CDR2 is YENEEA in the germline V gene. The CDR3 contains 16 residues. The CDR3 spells CASSPRHLPWDYGYTF. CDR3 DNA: TGTGCCAGCAGCCCTAGACATCTCCCCTGGGACTATGGCTACACCTTC.

This chain's CDR3 is CASRFTGGTSSGANVLTF. Here the CDR3 DNA reads TGTGCCAGCAGATTTACAGGGGGGACCTCCTCTGGGGCCAACGTCCTGACTTTC. The chain uses TRBV27 and TRBJ2-6; TRBD1 matches 8 bases. The CDR3 is 18 residues long. Germline lookup yields CDR1 MNHEY and CDR2 SMNVEV (reference sequence). Trimming removed 6 bases from V and 0 bases from J; junction bases left unmatched: 10.

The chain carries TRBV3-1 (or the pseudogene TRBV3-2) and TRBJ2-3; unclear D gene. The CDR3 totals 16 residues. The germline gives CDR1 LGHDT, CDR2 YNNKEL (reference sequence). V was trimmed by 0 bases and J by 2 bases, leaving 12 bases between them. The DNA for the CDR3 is TGTGCCAGCAGCCAAGAGCGTCTACCCTACACAGATACGCAGTATTTT. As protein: CASSQERLPYTDTQYF.

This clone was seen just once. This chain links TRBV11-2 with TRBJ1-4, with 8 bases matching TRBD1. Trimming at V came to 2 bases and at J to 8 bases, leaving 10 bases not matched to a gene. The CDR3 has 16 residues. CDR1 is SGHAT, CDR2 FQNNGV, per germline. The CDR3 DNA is TGTGCCAGCAGCTTAAGACCCGGACAGGGAGGCGAAAAACTGTTTTTT. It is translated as CASSLRPGQGGEKLFF.

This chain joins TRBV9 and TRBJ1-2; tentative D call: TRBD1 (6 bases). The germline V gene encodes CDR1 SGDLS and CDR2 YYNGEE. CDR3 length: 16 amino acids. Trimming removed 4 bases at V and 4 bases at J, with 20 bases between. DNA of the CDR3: TGTGCCAGCAGCCCCTACGGGGGGGGCGAAGTCTATGGCTACACCTTC. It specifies CASSPYGGGEVYGYTF.

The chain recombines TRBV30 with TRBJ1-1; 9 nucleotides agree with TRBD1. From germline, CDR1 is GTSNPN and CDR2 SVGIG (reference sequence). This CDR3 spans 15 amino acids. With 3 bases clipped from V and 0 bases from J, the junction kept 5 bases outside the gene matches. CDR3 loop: CAWSGGTGMNTEAFF. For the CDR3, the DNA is TGTGCCTGGAGCGGCGGGACAGGGATGAACACTGAAGCTTTCTTT.

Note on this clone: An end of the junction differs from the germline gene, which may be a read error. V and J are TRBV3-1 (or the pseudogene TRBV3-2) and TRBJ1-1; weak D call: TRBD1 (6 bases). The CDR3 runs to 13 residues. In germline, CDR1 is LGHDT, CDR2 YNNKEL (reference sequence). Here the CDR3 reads CASSPPKGGVGAF. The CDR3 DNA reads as TGTGCCAGCAGCCCTCCCAAAGGGGGGGTTGGGGCCTTT.

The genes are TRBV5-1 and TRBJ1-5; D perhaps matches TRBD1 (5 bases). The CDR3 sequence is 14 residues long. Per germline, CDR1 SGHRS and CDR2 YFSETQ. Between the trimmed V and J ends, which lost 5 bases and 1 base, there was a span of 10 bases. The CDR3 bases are TGCGCCAGCAGTGAGGGGATAAGCAATCAGCCCCAGCATTTT. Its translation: CASSEGISNQPQHF.

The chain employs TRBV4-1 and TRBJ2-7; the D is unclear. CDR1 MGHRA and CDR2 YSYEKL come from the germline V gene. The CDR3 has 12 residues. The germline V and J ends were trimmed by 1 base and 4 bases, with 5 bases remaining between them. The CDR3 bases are TGCGCCAGCAGCCAAGGGAGTTACGAGCAGTACTTC. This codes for CASSQGSYEQYF.

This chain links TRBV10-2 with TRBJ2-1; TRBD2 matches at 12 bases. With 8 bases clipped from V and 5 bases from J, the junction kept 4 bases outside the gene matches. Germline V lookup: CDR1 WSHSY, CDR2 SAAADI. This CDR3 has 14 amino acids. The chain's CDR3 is CASQGLAGNNEQFF. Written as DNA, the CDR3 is TGCGCCAGCCAGGGACTAGCGGGCAACAATGAGCAGTTCTTC.

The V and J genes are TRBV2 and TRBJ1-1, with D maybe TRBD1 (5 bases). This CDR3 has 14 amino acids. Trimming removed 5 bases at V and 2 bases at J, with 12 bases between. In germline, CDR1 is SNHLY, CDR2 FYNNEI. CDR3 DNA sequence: TGTGCCAGCAGTCCTGGGACGGAAAACACTGAAGCTTTCTTT. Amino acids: CASSPGTENTEAFF.

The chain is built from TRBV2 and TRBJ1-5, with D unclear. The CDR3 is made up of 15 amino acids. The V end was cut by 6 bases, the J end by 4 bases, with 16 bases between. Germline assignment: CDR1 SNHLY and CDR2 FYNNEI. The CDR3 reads CASRPGFLWNQPQHF. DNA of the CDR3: TGTGCCAGCAGGCCCGGATTCTTGTGGAATCAGCCCCAGCATTTT.

The CDR3 here is CASTGWATEKLFF. CDR3 DNA sequence: TGTGCCAGCACGGGTTGGGCGACTGAAAAACTGTTTTTT. The V gene is TRBV2, the J gene TRBJ1-4; no clear D gene. The CDR3 extends over 13 amino acids. Trimming took off 7 bases at V and 7 bases at J, with 13 bases between the two ends. CDR1 and CDR2 (germline): SNHLY, FYNNEI. Complete variable domain (other parts from reference TRBV2 and TRBJ1-4): EPEVTQTPSHQVTQMGQEVILRCVPISNHLYFYWYRQILGQKVEFLVSFYNNEISEKSEIFDDQFSVERPDGSNFTLKIRSTKLEDSAMYFCASTGWATEKLFFGSGTQLSVL.

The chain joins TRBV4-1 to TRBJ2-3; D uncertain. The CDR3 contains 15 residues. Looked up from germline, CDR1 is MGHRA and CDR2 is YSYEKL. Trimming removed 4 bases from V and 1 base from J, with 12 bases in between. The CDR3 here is CASSPRQAGTDTQYF. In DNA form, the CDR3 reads TGCGCCAGCAGCCCCCGCCAGGCAGGCACAGATACGCAGTATTTT.

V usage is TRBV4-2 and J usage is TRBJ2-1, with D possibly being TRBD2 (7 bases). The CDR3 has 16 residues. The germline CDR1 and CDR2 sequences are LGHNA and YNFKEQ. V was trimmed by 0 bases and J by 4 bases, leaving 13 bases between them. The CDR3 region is CASSQEGGGYYNEQFF. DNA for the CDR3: TGTGCCAGCAGCCAAGAGGGAGGGGGGTATTACAATGAGCAGTTCTTC.

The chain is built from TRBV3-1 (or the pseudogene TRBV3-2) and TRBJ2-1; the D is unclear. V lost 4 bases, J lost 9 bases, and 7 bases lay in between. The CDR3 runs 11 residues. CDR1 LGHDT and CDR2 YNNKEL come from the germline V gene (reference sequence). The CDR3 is CASSLKGEQFF. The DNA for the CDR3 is TGTGCCAGCAGCCTCAAAGGTGAGCAGTTCTTC.